This T cell receptor (beta chain) comes out of a study of T cell repertoires in cytomegalovirus infection. Study-wide background: It was the public TCR beta signatures that indicated both CMV infection and matching HLA type. General study findings and limits: The cumulative frequency of public TCR beta families distinguished individuals who carried CMV together with the relevant HLA. Dominating the ex vivo response were HLA-C-restricted CMV-specific TCR beta clonotypes.

Concerning this clonotype: Its target is unknown.

Germline V CDR1 and CDR2: SGHDT, YYEEEE. J was trimmed by 5 bases and V by 4 bases; bases with no gene match: 11. The CDR3 length is 17 residues. TCRdb reanalysed the reads using MiXCR and keeps one entry per CDR3 protein. The table lists 250,000 to 350,000 distinct CDR3 sequences, more than 20% of them singletons, with approximately 15% in the top ten. This TCR was sampled from a human donor in good health (CMV status not recorded). Some clones in this sample may be carry-over from other donors' samples. The rearrangement uses TRBV5-6 and TRBJ2-5; 13 positions match TRBD2. Material: PBMCs. CDR3 coding DNA: TGTGCCAGCAGCAACTGGGGACTAGCGGGGCCTCTGGAGACCCAGTACTTC. It is translated as CASSNWGLAGPLETQYF.